This is a list of T cell receptor beta chains from one sample in a study of T cells in Graves' hyperthyroidism and ophthalmopathy. TCRdb re-called the multiplex PCR reads through MiXCR, storing one row per CDR3 protein. The sample consists of 250,000 to 350,000 distinct CDR3 sequences, 20% to 25% of them appearing once. The sequencing input was blood. These receptors were collected from a man younger than 40 with Graves' ophthalmopathy. CDR3s include the opening cysteine and the closing phenylalanine or tryptophan. The D gene is left open where the match is weak. Clone size is given for some rows only: seen once, a few or many times, or a class if the clone is expanded.

clone_size	v_call	j_call	cdr3_length	d_call	cdr3_nt	cdr3_aa
many	TRBV20-1	TRBJ1-1	16	TRBD1	TGCAGTGCAGATGACCCGGGACAGGGGGTAGACACTGAAGCTTTCTTT	CSADDPGQGVDTEAFF
few	TRBV20-1	TRBJ2-1	16	.	TGCAGTGCTAGAGTTCGCACAGGGAGATCCTACAATGAGCAGTTCTTC	CSARVRTGRSYNEQFF
.	TRBV27	TRBJ2-7	13	.	TGTGCCAGCAGTTTATCGGCCCCAAACGAGCAGTACTTC	CASSLSAPNEQYF
few	TRBV5-1	TRBJ2-3	17	.	TGCGCCAGCAGCTCAAAGGGGAGTGGGGGAAGCACAGATACGCAGTATTTT	CASSSKGSGGSTDTQYF
few	TRBV24-1	TRBJ2-2	17	.	TGTGCCACCAGTGATTTGAGCCCCCGCCAGACACCCGGGGAGCTGTTTTTT	CATSDLSPRQTPGELFF
many	TRBV5-1	TRBJ1-1	19	TRBD1	TGCGCCAGCAGCTTATTTCCGGGACAGGGGACGCGAGAGGACACTGAAGCTTTCTTT	CASSLFPGQGTREDTEAFF
.	TRBV5-6	TRBJ2-7	16	.	TGTGCCAGCAGCTTGGCGGCCCAGGTACAGGTCTACGAGCAGTACTTC	CASSLAAQVQVYEQYF
many	TRBV5-1	TRBJ1-1	14	.	TGCGCCAGCAGCTTGGGGACAGAGGGTACTGAAGCTTTCTTT	CASSLGTEGTEAFF
.	TRBV19	TRBJ2-2	14	.	TGTGCCAGTAGTATTGAGGCGATTTCCGGGGAGCTGTTTTTT	CASSIEAISGELFF
.	TRBV4-1	TRBJ1-2	16	.	TGCGCCAGCAGCCAAGGGATTGGGGACTCGGGCTATGGCTACACCTTC	CASSQGIGDSGYGYTF
few	TRBV29-1	TRBJ2-5	13	TRBD1	TGCAGCGTTGGACAGGGTCGCGGGGAGACCCAGTACTTC	CSVGQGRGETQYF
few	TRBV7-9	TRBJ1-1	14	.	TGTGCCAGCAGCGTGGGACGGTTGAACACTGAAGCTTTCTTT	CASSVGRLNTEAFF
.	TRBV20-1	TRBJ2-3	15	TRBD2	TGCAGTGCTAGAGAAAGCGCGGGAGGCGCAGATACGCAGTATTTT	CSARESAGGADTQYF
.	TRBV30	TRBJ2-5	11	.	TGTGCCTGGAGAGGTAGGGCGACCCAGTACTTC	CAWRGRATQYF
few	TRBV20-1	TRBJ1-4	14	TRBD1	TGCAGTGCTGCCTCCGGGACAGGGATTGAAAAACTGTTTTTT	CSAASGTGIEKLFF
.	TRBV11-2	TRBJ2-2	15	.	TGTGCCAGCAGCCTTCTCTGGGGCAGCACCGGGGAGCTGTTTTTT	CASSLLWGSTGELFF
.	TRBV5-1	TRBJ2-3	12	.	TGCGCCAGCAGCCCAACGCGAGATACGCAGTATTTT	CASSPTRDTQYF
.	TRBV19	TRBJ2-1	12	.	TGTGCCAGTAGTATTGACAGGTATGAGCAGTTCTTC	CASSIDRYEQFF
.	TRBV9	TRBJ2-1	16	.	TGTGCCAGCAGCGTAGACTTGGTAAGGTCGGTAAATGAGCAGTTCTTC	CASSVDLVRSVNEQFF
.	TRBV24-1	TRBJ2-2	13	TRBD1	TGTGCCACCAGGGGGGACAGTCAGGCTGGGCTGTTTTTT	CATRGDSQAGLFF
.	TRBV19	TRBJ1-1	15	.	TGTGCCAGTAGTATAGAAAGCCAACTGAACACTGAAGCTTTCTTT	CASSIESQLNTEAFF
.	TRBV6-5	TRBJ1-2	15	TRBD1	TGTGCCAGCAGTTCCCCGGGACAGACGAACTATGGCTACACCTTC	CASSSPGQTNYGYTF
many	TRBV28	TRBJ1-2	14	TRBD1	TGTGCCAGCAGACGGGGGACAGGGGGCTATGGCTACACCTTC	CASRRGTGGYGYTF
many	TRBV7-3	TRBJ2-1	15	.	TGTGCCAGCAGCATGACTGGGTCCACCTACAATGAGCAGTTCTTC	CASSMTGSTYNEQFF
few	TRBV28	TRBJ2-1	14	.	TGTGCCAGCAGTTTATATAACTCCTGCAATGAGCAGTTCTTC	CASSLYNSCNEQFF
.	TRBV4-2	TRBJ2-2	17	.	TGTGCCAGCAGTGGGGGAGGAGGTCGGGGCCGGACCGGGGAGCTGTTTTTT	CASSGGGGRGRTGELFF
.	TRBV10-3	TRBJ1-2	11	.	TGTGCCATCAGTGATGGTGGCGGCTACACCTTC	CAISDGGGYTF
.	TRBV29-1	TRBJ1-5	14	.	TGCAGCGTGAGGGAACAGGGAGGCCATCAGTCCCAGCATTTT	CSVREQGGHQSQHF
many	TRBV5-1	TRBJ1-1	15	.	TGCGCCAGCAGCTTGAGGTGGGAGGGAGGCACTGAAGCTTTCTTT	CASSLRWEGGTEAFF
few	TRBV19	TRBJ2-1	18	TRBD2	TGTGCCAGTAGTCCCCAGTCTAGCGGGAGAACCCCCTACAATGAGCAGTTCTTC	CASSPQSSGRTPYNEQFF
many	TRBV6-1	TRBJ1-2	14	TRBD1	TGTGCCAGCAGTTCCGAGACAGGGAGTCAAGGCTACACCTTC	CASSSETGSQGYTF
many	TRBV7-9	TRBJ2-7	17	.	TGTGCCAGCAGACCCCCTGAAACAGGGAGGGGGCCCTACGAGCAGTACTTC	CASRPPETGRGPYEQYF
.	TRBV12-3/TRBV12-4	TRBJ1-6	13	.	TGTGCCAGCACCATACAGGGTAATTCACCCCTCCACTTT	CASTIQGNSPLHF
few	TRBV12-5	TRBJ2-5	18	TRBD2	TGTGCTAGTGGTTTGGCTCCCCTCACTAGCGGGAGTCCGCAGACCCAGTACTTC	CASGLAPLTSGSPQTQYF
.	TRBV2	TRBJ2-7	17	TRBD2	TGTGCCAGCAGTGAAGCGCGGCTAGCGGGAGGATCCTACGAGCAGTACTTC	CASSEARLAGGSYEQYF
.	TRBV12-5	TRBJ2-7	14	.	TGTGCTAGTGCCCCAATGAGCTCCTACAATGAGCAGTACTTC	CASAPMSSYNEQYF
many	TRBV3-1	TRBJ2-2	16	.	TGTGCCAGCAGCCAAGGGGCCGGGATCGTAGCCGGGGAGCTGTTTTTT	CASSQGAGIVAGELFF
few	TRBV30	TRBJ1-2	12	.	TGTGCCTGGAAACCTGTGGGGGGTGGCTACACCTTC	CAWKPVGGGYTF
.	TRBV11-2	TRBJ2-4	17	TRBD2	TGTGCCAGCAGCTTAGTTATGGCACTAGCGGGGGAAAACATTCAGTACTTC	CASSLVMALAGENIQYF
.	TRBV12-3/TRBV12-4	TRBJ1-5	17	.	TGTGCCAGCAGTTTATCGGCGGGAAGGGCGGGCAATCAGCCCCAGCATTTT	CASSLSAGRAGNQPQHF
.	TRBV4-1	TRBJ1-1	17	TRBD1	TGCGCCAGCAGCCAACCTAGGGGCGGACAGGGGGGCACTGAAGCTTTCTTT	CASSQPRGGQGGTEAFF
.	TRBV14	TRBJ2-7	12	.	TGTGCCAGCAGCCCCGGCGCCCACGAGCAGTACTTC	CASSPGAHEQYF
few	TRBV13	TRBJ2-2	12	.	TGTGCCAGCAGCTCCGGTCTAGGGGAGCTGTTTTTT	CASSSGLGELFF
many	TRBV2	TRBJ2-3	15	TRBD2	TGTGCCAGCATCCCTAGCGGGAGTGGCACAGATACGCAGTATTTT	CASIPSGSGTDTQYF
.	TRBV4-1	TRBJ1-1	14	.	TGCGCCAGCAGCCAAGATTGGAAAGGGAATCCGGCTTTCTTT	CASSQDWKGNPAFF
few	TRBV19	TRBJ2-3	12	.	TGTGCCAGTAGTATTAGGACAGATACGCAGTATTTT	CASSIRTDTQYF
.	TRBV27	TRBJ1-1	14	TRBD1	TGTGCCAGCAGTCCATGGGACAGGAACACTGAAGCTTTCTTT	CASSPWDRNTEAFF
few	TRBV6-1	TRBJ2-1	17	TRBD2	TGTGCCAGCAGTGTTATTACTAGCGGGGGTCCCTACAATGAGCAGTTCTTC	CASSVITSGGPYNEQFF
.	TRBV6-5	TRBJ2-7	13	TRBD1	TGTGCCAGCAGTTACGACAGGGGGCACGAGCAGTACTTC	CASSYDRGHEQYF